The T cell receptor (beta chain) under discussion was sequenced for a study of OX40 agonist ivuxolimab in advanced cancers. Study information: Subjects had a mean age of about 57 years, with a range of roughly 20 to 79; almost 85% were male. Partial responses were achieved by three patients, of whom one had hepatocellular carcinoma and two had cutaneous melanoma.

Using immunoSEQ multiplex PCR, the repertoire was profiled, and TCRdb retains in-frame clones only, with some absent. In the table there are approximately 70,000 clones, 82% of which are singletons. Details on this clone: Antigen specificity is unknown.

Findings and caveats of the study: Specificity for antigen went undetermined in the expanded peripheral T cells.

The junction had 4 bases not matched to a gene; V was cut back by 4 bases and J by 0 bases. Germline V gene data show CDR1 as MRHNA and CDR2 as SNTAGT. This CDR3 has 16 amino acids. The clonotype originates from an adult with an advanced solid tumor such as melanoma, head and neck, liver or kidney cancer. V is TRBV6-4 and J is TRBJ2-2; 8 positions match TRBD2. The material sequenced was CD4+ or CD8+ T cells sorted from blood, taken in a trial of the OX40 agonist ivuxolimab. The CDR3 DNA sequence: TGTGCCAGCAGTGTAGGTAGCGGGGCGAACACCGGGGAGCTGTTTTTT. Encoded protein: CASSVGSGANTGELFF.